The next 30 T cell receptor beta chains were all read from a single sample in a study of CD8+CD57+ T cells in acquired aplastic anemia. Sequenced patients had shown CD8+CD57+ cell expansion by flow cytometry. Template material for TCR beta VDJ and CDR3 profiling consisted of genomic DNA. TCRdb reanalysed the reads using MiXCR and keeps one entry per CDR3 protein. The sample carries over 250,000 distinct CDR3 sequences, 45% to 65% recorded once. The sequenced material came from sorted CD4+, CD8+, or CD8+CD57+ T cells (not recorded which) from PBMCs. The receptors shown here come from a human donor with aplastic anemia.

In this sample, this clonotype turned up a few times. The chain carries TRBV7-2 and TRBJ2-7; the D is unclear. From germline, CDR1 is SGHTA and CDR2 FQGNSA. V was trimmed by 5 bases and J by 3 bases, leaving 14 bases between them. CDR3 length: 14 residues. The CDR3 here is CASSTDRSLYEQYF. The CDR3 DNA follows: TGTGCCAGCAGCACGGACCGATCTCTCTACGAGCAGTACTTC.

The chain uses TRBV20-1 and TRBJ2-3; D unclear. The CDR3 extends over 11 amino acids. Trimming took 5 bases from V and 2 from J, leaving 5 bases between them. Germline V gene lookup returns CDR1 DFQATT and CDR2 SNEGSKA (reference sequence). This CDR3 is CSAHNTDTQYF. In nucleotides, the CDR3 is TGCAGTGCTCATAACACAGATACGCAGTATTTT.

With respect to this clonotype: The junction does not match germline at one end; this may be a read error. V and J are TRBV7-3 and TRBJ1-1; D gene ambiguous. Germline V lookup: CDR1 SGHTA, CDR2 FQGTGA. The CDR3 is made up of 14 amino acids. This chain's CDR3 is CASSLTAGSTEASF. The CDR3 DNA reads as TGTGCCAGCAGCTTAACAGCGGGATCCACTGAAGCTTCCTTT. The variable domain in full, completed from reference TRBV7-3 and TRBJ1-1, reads GAGVSQTPSNKVTEKGKYVELRCDPISGHTALYWYRQSLGQGPEFLIYFQGTGAADDSGLPNDRFFAVRPEGSVSTLKIQRTERGDSAVYLCASSLTAGSTEASFGQGTRLTVV.

The chain's CDR3 is CASSLPPERRQPQHF. Written as DNA, the CDR3 is TGTGCCAGCAGCTTGCCCCCCGAGCGGAGACAGCCCCAGCATTTT. This chain connects TRBV7-6 to TRBJ1-5; no definite D call. The CDR3 totals 15 residues. Trimming removed 3 bases from V and 7 bases from J, with 16 bases in between. CDR1 and CDR2 (germline): SGHVS, FNYEAQ.

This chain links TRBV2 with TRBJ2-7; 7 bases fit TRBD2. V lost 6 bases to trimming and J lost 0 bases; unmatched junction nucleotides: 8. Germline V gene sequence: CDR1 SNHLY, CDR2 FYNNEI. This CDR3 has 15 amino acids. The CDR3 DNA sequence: TGTGCCAGCAGCATGACTAGCTCACACTCCTACGAGCAGTACTTC. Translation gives CASSMTSSHSYEQYF.

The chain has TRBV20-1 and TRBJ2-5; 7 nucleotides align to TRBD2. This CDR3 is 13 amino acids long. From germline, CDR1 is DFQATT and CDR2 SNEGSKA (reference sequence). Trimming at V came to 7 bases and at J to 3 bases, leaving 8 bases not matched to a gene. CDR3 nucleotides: TGCAGTGGGGGGGGACGGGAGAAAGAGACCCAGTACTTC. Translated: CSGGGREKETQYF.

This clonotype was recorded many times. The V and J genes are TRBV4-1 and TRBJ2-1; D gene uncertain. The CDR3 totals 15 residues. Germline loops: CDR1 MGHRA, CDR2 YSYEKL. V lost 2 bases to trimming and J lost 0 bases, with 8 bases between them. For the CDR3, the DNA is TGCGCCAGCAGCCAAAGCGCCCGCTCCTACAATGAGCAGTTCTTC. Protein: CASSQSARSYNEQFF.

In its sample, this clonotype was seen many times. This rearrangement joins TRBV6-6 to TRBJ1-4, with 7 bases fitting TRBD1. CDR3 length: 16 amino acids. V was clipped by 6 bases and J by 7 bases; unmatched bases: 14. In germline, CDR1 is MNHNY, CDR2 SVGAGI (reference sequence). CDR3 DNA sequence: TGTGCCAGCAGCTCGGACAGGACGGGGGCAGCTGAAAAACTGTTTTTT. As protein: CASSSDRTGAAEKLFF.

CDR3 sequence reads: CASSSPIAGTGEYGYTF. As DNA, the CDR3 is TGTGCCAGCAGCTCACCTATTGCAGGGACAGGGGAATATGGCTACACCTTC. This chain connects TRBV7-8 to TRBJ1-2, with 10 bases matching TRBD1. CDR3 size: 17 residues. The J segment lost 5 bases and the V segment lost 4 bases, leaving 13 bases of the junction unmatched. In germline, CDR1 is SGHVS, CDR2 FQNEAQ.

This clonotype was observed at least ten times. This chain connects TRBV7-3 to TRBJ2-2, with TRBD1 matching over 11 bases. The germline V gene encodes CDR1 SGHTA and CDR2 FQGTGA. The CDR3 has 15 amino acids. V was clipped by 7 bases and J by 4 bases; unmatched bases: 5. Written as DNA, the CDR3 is TGTGCCAGCACCGGACAGGGGGCGGGCACCGGGGAGCTGTTTTTT. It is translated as CASTGQGAGTGELFF.

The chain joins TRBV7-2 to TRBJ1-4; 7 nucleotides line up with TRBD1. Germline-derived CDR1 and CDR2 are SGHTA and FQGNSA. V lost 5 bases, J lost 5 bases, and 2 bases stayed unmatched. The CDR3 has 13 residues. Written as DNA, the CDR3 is TGTGCCAGCAGCCGGGGACAGAATGAAAAACTGTTTTTT. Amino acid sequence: CASSRGQNEKLFF.

For the CDR3, the DNA is TGCAGTGCTAGAAGGATAGGAGATTCGTACGAGCAGTACTTC. This sequence encodes CSARRIGDSYEQYF. The rearrangement joins TRBV20-1 to TRBJ2-7; no clear D gene. Germline lookup yields CDR1 DFQATT and CDR2 SNEGSKA (reference sequence). The CDR3 has 14 residues. V was trimmed by 2 bases and J by 4 bases, leaving 15 bases between them.

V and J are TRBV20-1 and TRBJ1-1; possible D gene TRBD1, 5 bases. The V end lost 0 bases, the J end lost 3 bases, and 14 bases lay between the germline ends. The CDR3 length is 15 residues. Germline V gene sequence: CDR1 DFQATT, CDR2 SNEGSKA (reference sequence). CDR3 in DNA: TGCAGTGCTAGAGATCTTAGCCCAGGGCACACTGAAGCTTTCTTT. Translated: CSARDLSPGHTEAFF.

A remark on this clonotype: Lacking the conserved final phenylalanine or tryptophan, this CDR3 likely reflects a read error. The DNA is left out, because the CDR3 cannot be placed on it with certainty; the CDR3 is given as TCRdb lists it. This chain's CDR3 is CASSLTGLAI. The V gene is TRBV7-2, the J gene TRBJ1-6. The CDR3 spans 10 residues, counting both ends. CDR1 is SGHTA and CDR2 is FQGNSA in the germline V gene.

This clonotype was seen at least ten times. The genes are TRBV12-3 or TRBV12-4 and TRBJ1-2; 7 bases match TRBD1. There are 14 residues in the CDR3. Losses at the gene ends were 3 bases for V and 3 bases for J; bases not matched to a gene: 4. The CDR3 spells CASSFFQGDYGYTF. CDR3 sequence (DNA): TGTGCCAGCAGTTTTTTTCAGGGGGACTATGGCTACACCTTC.

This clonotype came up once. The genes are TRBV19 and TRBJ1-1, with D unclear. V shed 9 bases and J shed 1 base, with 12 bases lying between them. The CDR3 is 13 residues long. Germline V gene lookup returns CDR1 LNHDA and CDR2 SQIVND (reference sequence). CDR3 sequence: CASAGRPNTEAFF. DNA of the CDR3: TGTGCCAGCGCAGGACGCCCGAACACTGAAGCTTTCTTT.

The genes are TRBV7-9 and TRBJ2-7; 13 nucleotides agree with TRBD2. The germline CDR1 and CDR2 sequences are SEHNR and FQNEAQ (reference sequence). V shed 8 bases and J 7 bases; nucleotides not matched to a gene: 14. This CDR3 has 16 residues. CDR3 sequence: CASPPGLAGTAAEQYF. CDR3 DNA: TGTGCCAGCCCGCCGGGACTAGCGGGAACCGCTGCGGAGCAGTACTTC.

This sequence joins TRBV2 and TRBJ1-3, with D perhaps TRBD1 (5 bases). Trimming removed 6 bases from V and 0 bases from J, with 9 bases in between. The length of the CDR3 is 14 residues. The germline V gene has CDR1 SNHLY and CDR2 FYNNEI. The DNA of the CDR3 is TGTGCCAGCAGCCAGACAGCCTCTGGAAACACCATATATTTT. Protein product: CASSQTASGNTIYF.

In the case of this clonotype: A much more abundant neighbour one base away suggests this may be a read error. The CDR3, as DNA: TGTGCCTGCAGTTACTCGTGGGCGGCTAGCAATCAGCCCCAGCATTTT. This encodes CACSYSWAASNQPQHF. The genes are TRBV10-3 and TRBJ1-5; D gene uncertain. CDR1 is ENHRY, CDR2 SYGVKD, per germline. With 11 bases removed from V and 0 bases from J, the gap between germline ends came to 20 bases. The CDR3 is made up of 16 amino acids.

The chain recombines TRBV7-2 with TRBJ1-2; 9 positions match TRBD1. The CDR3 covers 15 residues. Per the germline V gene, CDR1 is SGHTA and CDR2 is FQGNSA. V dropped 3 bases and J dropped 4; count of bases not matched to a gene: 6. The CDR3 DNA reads TGTGCCAGCAGCTTTAACACAGGGGGCGGCTATGGCTACACCTTC. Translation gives CASSFNTGGGYGYTF.

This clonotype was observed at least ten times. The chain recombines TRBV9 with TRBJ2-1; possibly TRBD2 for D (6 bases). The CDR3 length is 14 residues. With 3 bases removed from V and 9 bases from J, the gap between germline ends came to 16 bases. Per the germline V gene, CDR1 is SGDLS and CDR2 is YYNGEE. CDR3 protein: CASSGLDYGGEQFF. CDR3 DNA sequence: TGTGCCAGCAGCGGATTGGACTATGGAGGTGAGCAGTTCTTC.

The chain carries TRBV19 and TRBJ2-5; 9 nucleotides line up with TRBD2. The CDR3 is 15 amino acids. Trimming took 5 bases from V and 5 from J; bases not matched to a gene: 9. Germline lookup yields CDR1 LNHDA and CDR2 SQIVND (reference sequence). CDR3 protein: CASSVPAAGGETQYF. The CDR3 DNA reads TGTGCCAGTAGTGTTCCAGCAGCGGGAGGCGAGACCCAGTACTTC.

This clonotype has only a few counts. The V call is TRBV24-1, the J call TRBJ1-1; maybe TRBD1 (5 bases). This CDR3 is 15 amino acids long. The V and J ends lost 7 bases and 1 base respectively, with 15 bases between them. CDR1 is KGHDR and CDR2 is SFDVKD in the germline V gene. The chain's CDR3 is CATSLDGAQNTEAFF. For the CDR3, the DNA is TGTGCCACCAGCCTCGACGGGGCACAGAACACTGAAGCTTTCTTT.

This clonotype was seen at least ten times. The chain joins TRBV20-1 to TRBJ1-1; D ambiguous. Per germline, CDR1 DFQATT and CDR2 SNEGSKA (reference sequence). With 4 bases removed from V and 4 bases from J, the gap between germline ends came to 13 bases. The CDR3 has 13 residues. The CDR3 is CSAKSTQCTEAFF. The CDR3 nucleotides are TGCAGTGCTAAATCTACGCAGTGCACTGAAGCTTTCTTT.

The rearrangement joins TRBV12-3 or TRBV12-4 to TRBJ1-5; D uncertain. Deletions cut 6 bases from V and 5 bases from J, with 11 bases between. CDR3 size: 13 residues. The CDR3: CASRVRAHQPQHF. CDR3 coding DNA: TGTGCCAGCAGGGTGAGGGCCCATCAGCCCCAGCATTTT.

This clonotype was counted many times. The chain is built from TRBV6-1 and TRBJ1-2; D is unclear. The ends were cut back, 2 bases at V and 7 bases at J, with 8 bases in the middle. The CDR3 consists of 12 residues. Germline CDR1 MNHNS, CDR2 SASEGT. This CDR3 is CASSERSRGYTF. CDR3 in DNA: TGTGCCAGCAGTGAACGTTCGCGTGGCTACACCTTC.

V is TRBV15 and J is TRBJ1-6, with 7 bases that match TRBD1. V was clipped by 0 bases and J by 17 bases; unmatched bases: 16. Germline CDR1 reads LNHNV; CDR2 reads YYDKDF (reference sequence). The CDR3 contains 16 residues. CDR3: CATSRDGGDKTGTVHF. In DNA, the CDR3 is TGTGCCACCAGCAGAGATGGGGGAGATAAAACCGGGACAGTCCACTTT. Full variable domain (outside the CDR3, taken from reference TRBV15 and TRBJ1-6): DAMVIQNPRYQVTQFGKPVTLSCSQTLNHNVMYWYQQKSSQAPKLLFHYYDKDFNNEADTPDNFQSRRPNTSFCFLDIRSPGLGDTAMYLCATSRDGGDKTGTVHFGNGTRLTVT.

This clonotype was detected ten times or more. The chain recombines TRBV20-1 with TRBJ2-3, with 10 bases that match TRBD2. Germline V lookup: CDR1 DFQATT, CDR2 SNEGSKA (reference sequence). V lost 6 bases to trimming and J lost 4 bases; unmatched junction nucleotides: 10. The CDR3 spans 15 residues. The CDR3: CSAPSSGSQADTQYF. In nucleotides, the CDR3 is TGCAGTGCCCCCTCTAGCGGGAGTCAGGCAGATACGCAGTATTTT.

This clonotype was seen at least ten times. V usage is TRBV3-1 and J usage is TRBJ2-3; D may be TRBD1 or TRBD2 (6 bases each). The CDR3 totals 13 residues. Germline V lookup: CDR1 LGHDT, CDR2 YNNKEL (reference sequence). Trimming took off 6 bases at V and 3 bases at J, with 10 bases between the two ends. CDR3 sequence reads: CASRGGGTDTQYF. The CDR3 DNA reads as TGTGCCAGCAGAGGAGGGGGAACAGATACGCAGTATTTT.

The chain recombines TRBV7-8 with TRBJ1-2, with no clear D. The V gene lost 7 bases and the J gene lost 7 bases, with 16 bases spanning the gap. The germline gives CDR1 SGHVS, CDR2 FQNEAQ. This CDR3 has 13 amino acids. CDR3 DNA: TGTGCCAGCAACACGGGAGGGAATAGTGGCTACACCTTC. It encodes CASNTGGNSGYTF.